The 11 T cell receptor beta chains presented below share a single source sample, sequenced in a study of blood T cell repertoires in COVID-19. Libraries were prepared by immunoSEQ multiplex PCR; TCRdb keeps only in-frame clonotypes and omits some of them. Among roughly 180,000 clones listed, roughly 94% were seen once. Material for sequencing was peripheral blood. The receptor source for this set is a man under 40 with COVID-19, enrolled during active disease.

J is TRBJ1-1 and V is TRBV23-1; 7 bases match TRBD1. TRBV23-1 is an ORF; its function is uncertain. This CDR3 has 15 amino acids. V shed 0 bases and J 5 bases; nucleotides not matched to a gene: 6. Here the CDR3 reads CASSQSVGGRTEAFF. Here the CDR3 DNA reads TGCGCCAGCAGTCAATCGGTAGGGGGCAGGACTGAAGCTTTCTTT.

The chain couples TRBV19 to TRBJ1-2; D call uncertain. CDR1 is LNHDA and CDR2 is SQIVND in the germline V gene (reference sequence). The CDR3 has 11 residues. Trimming took 9 bases from V and 1 from J, leaving 6 bases between them. The CDR3 nucleotides are TGTGCCAGCAGATTTAACTATGGCTACACCTTC. This sequence encodes CASRFNYGYTF.

The V call is TRBV5-1, the J call TRBJ2-1, with no clear D. Trimming took off 1 base at V and 3 bases at J, with 8 bases between the two ends. Germline CDR1 and CDR2: SGHRS and YFSETQ. The CDR3 is 14 residues long. The CDR3 DNA reads as TGCGCCAGCAGCTTGTCCAGCGACTACAATGAGCAGTTCTTC. This codes for CASSLSSDYNEQFF.

This clone has a single count. The rearrangement joins TRBV11-2 to TRBJ2-3; D possibly corresponds to TRBD2 (5 bases). Trimming stripped 5 bases from V and 2 bases from J, with 17 bases between. CDR1 SGHAT and CDR2 FQNNGV come from the germline V gene. The CDR3 is made up of 16 amino acids. CDR3 amino acids: CASSQWGFGLTDTQYF. As DNA, the CDR3 is TGTGCCAGCAGCCAGTGGGGTTTCGGACTCACAGATACGCAGTATTTT. The full variable domain, in which reference TRBV11-2 and TRBJ2-3 provide the parts outside the CDR3, is EAGVAQSPRYKIIEKRQSVAFWCNPISGHATLYWYQQILGQGPKLLIQFQNNGVVDDSQLPKDRFSAERLKGVDSTLKIQPAKLEDSAVYLCASSQWGFGLTDTQYFGPGTRLTVL.

The chain combines TRBV5-1 with TRBJ2-7; D is perhaps TRBD1 (6 bases). The germline V gene encodes CDR1 SGHRS and CDR2 YFSETQ. CDR3 length equals 14 residues. V was pared by 2 bases and J by 3 bases, with 12 bases between. The CDR3 coding sequence is TGCGCCAGCAGCTTCAGGGGCGGAAACTACGAGCAGTACTTC. Translated: CASSFRGGNYEQYF.

The V call is TRBV18, the J call TRBJ1-3, with D uncertain. Looked up from germline, CDR1 is KGHSH and CDR2 is LQKENI. This CDR3 has 16 amino acids. Trimming shortened V by 0 bases and J by 0 bases, and 9 bases separated the two germline ends. CDR3 loop: CASSPPSQFSGNTIYF. In DNA form, the CDR3 reads TGTGCCAGCTCACCACCATCTCAGTTCTCTGGAAACACCATATATTTT.

J is TRBJ1-1 and V is TRBV4-1; TRBD1 might be the D (5 bases). Trimming pared 0 bases from V and 0 bases from J, leaving 11 bases between. This CDR3 spans 16 amino acids. The germline gives CDR1 MGHRA, CDR2 YSYEKL. The CDR3 coding sequence is TGCGCCAGCAGCCAAGATCATCGACAGTTGAACACTGAAGCTTTCTTT. It translates to CASSQDHRQLNTEAFF.

The V call is TRBV11-2, the J call TRBJ2-7; D is perhaps TRBD1 (6 bases). V was trimmed by 0 bases and J by 4 bases, leaving 19 bases between them. CDR3 length: 17 amino acids. Germline loops: CDR1 SGHAT, CDR2 FQNNGV. In DNA form, the CDR3 reads TGTGCCAGCAGCTTAGAGGGTCCAGGGGACATCTCGTACGAGCAGTACTTC. Encoded protein: CASSLEGPGDISYEQYF.

The V call is TRBV2, the J call TRBJ2-1; 8 bases align to TRBD2. This CDR3 spans 14 amino acids. The germline V gene has CDR1 SNHLY and CDR2 FYNNEI. The ends lost 6 bases at V and 1 base at J; junction bases unmatched: 2. The CDR3 DNA reads TGTGCCAGCAGGGGGACTAGTTCCTACAATGAGCAGTTCTTC. Its protein is CASRGTSSYNEQFF.

This chain uses TRBV6-6 with TRBJ2-1; 10 positions match TRBD2. This CDR3 comprises 16 residues. Trimming cost V 5 bases and J 9 bases; bases outside gene matches: 13. Germline values: CDR1 MNHNY, CDR2 SVGAGI (reference sequence). The CDR3, as DNA: TGTGCCAGCAGTCGAACTAGGCTAGCGGGGGACGGTGAGCAGTTCTTC. This gives the protein CASSRTRLAGDGEQFF.

The chain has TRBV7-9 and TRBJ1-2; 8 bases agree with TRBD1. Trimming removed 5 bases from V and 0 bases from J; junction bases left unmatched: 11. CDR3 size: 17 residues. Germline CDR1 reads SEHNR; CDR2 reads FQNEAQ (reference sequence). DNA for the CDR3: TGTGCCAGCAGCCACCTCTTCCAGGGGGCGTCTAACTATGGCTACACCTTC. Its translation: CASSHLFQGASNYGYTF.